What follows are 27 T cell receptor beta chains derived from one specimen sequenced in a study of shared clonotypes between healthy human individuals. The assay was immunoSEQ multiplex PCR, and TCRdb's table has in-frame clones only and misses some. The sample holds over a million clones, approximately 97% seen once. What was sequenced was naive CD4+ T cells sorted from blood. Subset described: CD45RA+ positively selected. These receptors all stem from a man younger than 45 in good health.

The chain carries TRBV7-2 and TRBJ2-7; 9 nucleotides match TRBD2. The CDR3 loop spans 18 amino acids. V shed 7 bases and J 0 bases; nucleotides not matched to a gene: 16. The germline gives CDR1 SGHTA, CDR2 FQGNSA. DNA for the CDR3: TGTGCCAGCACCCCCCGGGTAGCGGGAGTGCTCCCCTCCTACGAGCAGTACTTC. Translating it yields CASTPRVAGVLPSYEQYF.

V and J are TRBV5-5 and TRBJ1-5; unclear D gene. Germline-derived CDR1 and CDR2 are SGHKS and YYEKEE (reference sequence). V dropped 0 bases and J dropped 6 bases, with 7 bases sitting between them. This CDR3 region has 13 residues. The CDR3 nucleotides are TGTGCCAGCAGCTTGGGGGGTTCTCAGCCCCAGCATTTT. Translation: CASSLGGSQPQHF.

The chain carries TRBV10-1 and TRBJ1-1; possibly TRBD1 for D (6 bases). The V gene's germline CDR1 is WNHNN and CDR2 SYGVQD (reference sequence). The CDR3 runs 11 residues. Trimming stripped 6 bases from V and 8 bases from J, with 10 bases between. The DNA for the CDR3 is TGCGCCAGCAGGGAGGACAGAGAAGCTTTCTTT. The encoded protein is CASREDREAFF.

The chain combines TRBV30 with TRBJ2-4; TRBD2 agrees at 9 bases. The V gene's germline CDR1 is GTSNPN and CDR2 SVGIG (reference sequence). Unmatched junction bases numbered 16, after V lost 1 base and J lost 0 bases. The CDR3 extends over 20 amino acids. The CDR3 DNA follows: TGTGCCTGGAGTGGTTGGCGGGAGGGCCAGAGGGGAGTAGCCAAAAACATTCAGTACTTC. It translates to CAWSGWREGQRGVAKNIQYF.

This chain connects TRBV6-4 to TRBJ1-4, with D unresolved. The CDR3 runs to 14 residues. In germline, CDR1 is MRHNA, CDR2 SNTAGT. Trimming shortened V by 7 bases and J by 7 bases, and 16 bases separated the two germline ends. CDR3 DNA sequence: TGTGCCAGCATCCCTAGGATCTGGGGTGAAAAACTGTTTTTT. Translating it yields CASIPRIWGEKLFF.

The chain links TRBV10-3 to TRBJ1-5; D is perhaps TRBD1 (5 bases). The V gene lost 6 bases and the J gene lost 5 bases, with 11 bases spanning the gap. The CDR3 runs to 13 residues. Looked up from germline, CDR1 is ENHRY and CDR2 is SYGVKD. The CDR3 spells CAISIQGDQPQHF. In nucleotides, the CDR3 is TGTGCCATCAGCATTCAGGGAGATCAGCCCCAGCATTTT.

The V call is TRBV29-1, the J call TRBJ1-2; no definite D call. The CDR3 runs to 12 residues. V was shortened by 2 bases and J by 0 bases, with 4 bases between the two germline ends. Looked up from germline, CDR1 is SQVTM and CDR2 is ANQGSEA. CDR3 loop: CSVERANYGYTF. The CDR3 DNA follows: TGCAGCGTTGAAAGGGCTAACTATGGCTACACCTTC.

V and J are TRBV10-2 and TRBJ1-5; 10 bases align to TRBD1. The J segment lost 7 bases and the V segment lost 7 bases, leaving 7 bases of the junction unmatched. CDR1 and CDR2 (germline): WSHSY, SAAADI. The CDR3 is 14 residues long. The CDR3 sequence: CASNSDRGQQPQHF. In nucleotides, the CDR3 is TGCGCCAGCAACAGCGACAGGGGGCAACAGCCCCAGCATTTT.

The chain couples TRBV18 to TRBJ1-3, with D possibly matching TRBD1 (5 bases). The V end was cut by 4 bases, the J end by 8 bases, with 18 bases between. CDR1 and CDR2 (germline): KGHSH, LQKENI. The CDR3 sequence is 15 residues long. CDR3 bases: TGTGCCAGCTCACTGGGACTGTTCGAGAGCGACACCATATATTTT. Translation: CASSLGLFESDTIYF.

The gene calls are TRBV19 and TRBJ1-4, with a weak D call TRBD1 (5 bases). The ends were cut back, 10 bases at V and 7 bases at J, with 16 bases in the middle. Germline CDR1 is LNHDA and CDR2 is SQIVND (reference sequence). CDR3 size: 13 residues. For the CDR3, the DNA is TGTGCCACTTCAAACCAGGGTGTTGAAAAACTGTTTTTT. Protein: CATSNQGVEKLFF.

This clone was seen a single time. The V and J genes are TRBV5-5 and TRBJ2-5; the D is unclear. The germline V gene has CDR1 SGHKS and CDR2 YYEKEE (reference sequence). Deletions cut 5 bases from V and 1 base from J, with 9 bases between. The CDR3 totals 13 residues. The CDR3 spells CASRPTPQETQYF. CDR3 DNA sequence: TGTGCCAGCAGACCGACACCCCAAGAGACCCAGTACTTC. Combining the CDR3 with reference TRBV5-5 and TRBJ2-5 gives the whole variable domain DAGVTQSPTHLIKTRGQQVTLRCSPISGHKSVSWYQQVLGQGPQFIFQYYEKEERGRGNFPDRFSARQFPNYSSELNVNALLLGDSALYLCASRPTPQETQYFGPGTRLLVL.

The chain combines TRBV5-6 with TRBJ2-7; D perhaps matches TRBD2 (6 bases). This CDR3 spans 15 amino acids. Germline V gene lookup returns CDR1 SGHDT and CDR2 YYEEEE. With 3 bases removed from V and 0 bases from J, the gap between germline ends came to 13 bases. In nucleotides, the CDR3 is TGTGCCAGCAGCTCTCTAGCGTTCAGCTCCTACGAGCAGTACTTC. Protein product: CASSSLAFSSYEQYF.

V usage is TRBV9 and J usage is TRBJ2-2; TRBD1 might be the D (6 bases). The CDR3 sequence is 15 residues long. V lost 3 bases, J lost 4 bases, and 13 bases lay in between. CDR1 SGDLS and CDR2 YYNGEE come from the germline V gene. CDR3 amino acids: CASSAGQLLTGELFF. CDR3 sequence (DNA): TGTGCCAGCAGCGCCGGACAGCTACTCACCGGGGAGCTGTTTTTT.

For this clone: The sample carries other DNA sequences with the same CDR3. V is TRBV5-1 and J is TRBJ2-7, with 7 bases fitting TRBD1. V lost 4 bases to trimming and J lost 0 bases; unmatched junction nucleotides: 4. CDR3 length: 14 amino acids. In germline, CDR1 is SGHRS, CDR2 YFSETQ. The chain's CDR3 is CASSRGDSSYEQYF. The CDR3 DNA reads TGCGCCAGCAGCCGAGGGGACAGCTCCTACGAGCAGTACTTC.

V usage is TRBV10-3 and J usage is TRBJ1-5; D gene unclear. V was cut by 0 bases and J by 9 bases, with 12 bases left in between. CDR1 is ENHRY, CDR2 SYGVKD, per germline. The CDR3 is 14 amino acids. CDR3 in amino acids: CAISESEVSWPQHF. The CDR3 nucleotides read TGTGCCATCAGTGAGTCGGAGGTGTCTTGGCCCCAGCATTTT.

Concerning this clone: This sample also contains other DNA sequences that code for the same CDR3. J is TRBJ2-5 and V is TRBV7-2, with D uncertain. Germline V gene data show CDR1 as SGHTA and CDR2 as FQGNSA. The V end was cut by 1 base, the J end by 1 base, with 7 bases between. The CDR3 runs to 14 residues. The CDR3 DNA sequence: TGTGCCAGCAGCTTAGGCCGGACCCAAGAGACCCAGTACTTC. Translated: CASSLGRTQETQYF. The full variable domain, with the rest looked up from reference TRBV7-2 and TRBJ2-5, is GAGVSQSPSNKVTEKGKDVELRCDPISGHTALYWYRQSLGQGLEFLIYFQGNSAPDKSGLPSDRFSAERTGGSVSTLTIQRTQQEDSAVYLCASSLGRTQETQYFGPGTRLLVL.

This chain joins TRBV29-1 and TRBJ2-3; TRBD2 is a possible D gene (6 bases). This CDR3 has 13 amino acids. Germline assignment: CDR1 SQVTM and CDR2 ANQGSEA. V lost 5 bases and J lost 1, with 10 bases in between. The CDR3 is CSVTGGGTDTQYF. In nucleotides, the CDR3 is TGCAGCGTTACCGGAGGGGGCACAGATACGCAGTATTTT.

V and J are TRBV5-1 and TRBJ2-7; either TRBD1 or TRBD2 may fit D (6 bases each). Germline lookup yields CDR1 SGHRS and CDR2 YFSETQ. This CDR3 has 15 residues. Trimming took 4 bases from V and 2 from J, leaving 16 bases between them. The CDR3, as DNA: TGCGCCAGCAGCGACCGAGGGGGGTCCCCCTACGAGCAGTACTTC. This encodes CASSDRGGSPYEQYF.

The CDR3 sequence is CASSLGPSGLGAYNEQFF. CDR3 coding DNA: TGCGCCAGCAGCTTGGGGCCCTCGGGACTAGGAGCCTACAATGAGCAGTTCTTC. This chain connects TRBV5-1 to TRBJ2-1; TRBD2 agrees at 8 bases. The germline gives CDR1 SGHRS, CDR2 YFSETQ. This CDR3 has 18 residues. Trimming cost V 0 bases and J 2 bases; bases outside gene matches: 10.

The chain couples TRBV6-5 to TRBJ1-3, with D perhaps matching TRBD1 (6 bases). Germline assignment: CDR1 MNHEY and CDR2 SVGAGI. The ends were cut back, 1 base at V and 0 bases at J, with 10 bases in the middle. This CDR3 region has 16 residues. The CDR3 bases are TGTGCCAGCAGTTACTTTGGGACAAGCTCTGGAAACACCATATATTTT. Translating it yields CASSYFGTSSGNTIYF.

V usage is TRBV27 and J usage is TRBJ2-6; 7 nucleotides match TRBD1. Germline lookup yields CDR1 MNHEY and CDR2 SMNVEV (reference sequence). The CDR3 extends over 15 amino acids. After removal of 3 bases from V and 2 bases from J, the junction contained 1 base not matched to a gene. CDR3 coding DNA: TGTGCCAGCAGTTTTGACAGGGCTGGGGCCAACGTCCTGACTTTC. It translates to CASSFDRAGANVLTF.

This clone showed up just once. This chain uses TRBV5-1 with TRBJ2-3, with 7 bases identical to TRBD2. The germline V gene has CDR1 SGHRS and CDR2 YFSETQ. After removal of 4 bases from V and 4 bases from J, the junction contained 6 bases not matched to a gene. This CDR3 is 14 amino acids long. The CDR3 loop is CASSETSLADTQYF. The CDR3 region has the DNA TGCGCCAGCAGCGAGACTAGCTTGGCAGATACGCAGTATTTT.

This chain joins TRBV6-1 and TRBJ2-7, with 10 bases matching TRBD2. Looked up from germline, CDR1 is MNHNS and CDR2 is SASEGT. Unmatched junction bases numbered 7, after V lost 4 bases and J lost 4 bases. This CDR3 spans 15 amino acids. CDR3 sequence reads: CASSVKQREGYEQYF. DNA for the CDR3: TGTGCCAGCAGTGTAAAGCAGCGGGAGGGGTACGAGCAGTACTTC.

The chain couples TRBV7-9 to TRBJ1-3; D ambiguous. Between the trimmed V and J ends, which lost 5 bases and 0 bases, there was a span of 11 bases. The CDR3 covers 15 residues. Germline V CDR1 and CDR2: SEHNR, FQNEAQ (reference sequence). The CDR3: CASSQKGSSGNTIYF. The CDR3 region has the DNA TGTGCCAGCAGCCAAAAAGGGAGCTCTGGAAACACCATATATTTT.

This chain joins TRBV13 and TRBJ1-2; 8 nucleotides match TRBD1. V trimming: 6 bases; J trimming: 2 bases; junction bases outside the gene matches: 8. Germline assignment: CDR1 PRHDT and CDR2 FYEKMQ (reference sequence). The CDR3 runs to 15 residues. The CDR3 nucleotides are TGTGCCAGCAGTTTAATGGGACAGGTGAACTATGGCTACACCTTC. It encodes CASSLMGQVNYGYTF.

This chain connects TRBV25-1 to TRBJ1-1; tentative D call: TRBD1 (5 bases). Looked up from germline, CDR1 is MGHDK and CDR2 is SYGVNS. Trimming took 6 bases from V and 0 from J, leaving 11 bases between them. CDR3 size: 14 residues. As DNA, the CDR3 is TGTGCCAGCAGGGACCCGGGGGTGAACACTGAAGCTTTCTTT. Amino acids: CASRDPGVNTEAFF.

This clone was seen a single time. The CDR3 spells CASSPGAVTGELFF. DNA for the CDR3: TGTGCCAGCTCACCAGGGGCAGTCACCGGGGAGCTGTTTTTT. The chain couples TRBV18 to TRBJ2-2; possibly TRBD1 for D (5 bases). The germline V gene encodes CDR1 KGHSH and CDR2 LQKENI. V was pared by 2 bases and J by 4 bases, with 8 bases between. CDR3 length equals 14 residues. Supplemented by reference TRBV18 and TRBJ2-2, the full variable domain reads NAGVMQNPRHLVRRRGQEARLRCSPMKGHSHVYWYRQLPEEGLKFMVYLQKENIIDESGMPKERFSAEFPKEGPSILRIQQVVRGDSAAYFCASSPGAVTGELFFGEGSRLTVL.